This is a list of T cell receptor beta chains from one sample in a study of cytomegalovirus exposure and HLA in healthy donors. Profiled with immunoSEQ multiplex PCR; TCRdb holds only in-frame clones, not every one. Of 110,000 to 150,000 clones listed, around 75% were seen once; the top ten hold roughly 4.7%. Material for sequencing was PBMCs. These receptors all stem from a man in his sixties in good health and CMV-seronegative. The CDR3 runs from the conserved cysteine through the conserved F or W. The order of the fields is clone size, J gene, D gene, V gene, CDR3 protein, CDR3 DNA. D genes are given only for firm matches. Part of the rows lack a size; the others show once, few, many or a class for expanded clones.

.	TRBJ1-1	.	TRBV5-8	CASSLEGGGSGEAFF	TGTGCCAGCAGCTTGGAGGGAGGGGGTAGTGGTGAAGCTTTCTTT
.	TRBJ2-7	.	TRBV9	CASSVAGEGYEQYF	TGTGCCAGCAGCGTAGCGGGAGAGGGCTACGAGCAGTACTTC
.	TRBJ1-1	.	TRBV7-2	CASSLLRSSPLTEAFF	TGTGCCAGCAGCTTATTGAGGTCCTCACCCCTCACTGAAGCTTTCTTT
.	TRBJ1-5	.	TRBV6-1	CASSETGGFSNQPQHF	TGTGCCAGCAGTGAGACCGGAGGATTCAGCAATCAGCCCCAGCATTTT
.	TRBJ1-1	.	TRBV6-6	CASRLATGTEAFF	TGTGCCAGCAGGTTAGCGACAGGCACTGAAGCTTTCTTT
few	TRBJ2-7	.	TRBV5-1	CASSSSGIYEQYF	TGCGCCAGCAGCTCCTCCGGGATCTACGAGCAGTACTTC
few	TRBJ2-2	TRBD2	TRBV19	CASRVAGGPTGELFF	TGTGCCAGTAGAGTAGCGGGAGGGCCCACCGGGGAGCTGTTTTTT
.	TRBJ1-1	TRBD1	TRBV6-5	CASSPDRDTEAFF	TGTGCCAGCAGTCCCGACAGGGACACTGAAGCTTTCTTT
.	TRBJ2-2	TRBD1	TRBV7-3	CATSKGAGTGELFF	TGTGCCACCAGTAAGGGGGCGGGCACCGGGGAGCTGTTTTTT
.	TRBJ2-5	TRBD1	TRBV30	CAWSVRGYGQGGTQYF	TGTGCCTGGAGTGTAAGGGGCTACGGACAGGGAGGGACCCAGTACTTC
.	TRBJ1-2	.	TRBV6-1	CASSEALTVDGYTF	TGTGCCAGCAGTGAAGCGTTAACCGTAGATGGCTACACCTTC
few	TRBJ1-3	.	TRBV4-1	CASSQDLVTGPSGNTIYF	TGCGCCAGCAGCCAAGATCTGGTAACAGGGCCCTCTGGAAACACCATATATTTT
.	TRBJ2-7	.	TRBV4-2	CASSQELLLSYEQYF	TGTGCCAGCAGCCAAGAATTACTGCTGTCCTACGAGCAGTACTTC
.	TRBJ2-5	.	TRBV9	CASSLAGMQETQYF	TGTGCCAGCAGCCTTGCAGGGATGCAAGAGACCCAGTACTTC
.	TRBJ2-7	.	TRBV2	CASSVTYEQYF	TGTGCCAGCAGTGTCACTTACGAGCAGTACTTC
.	TRBJ2-7	.	TRBV4-2	CASSQDGSRRDYEQYF	TGTGCCAGCAGCCAAGACGGGTCGAGGAGGGATTACGAGCAGTACTTC
.	TRBJ2-5	TRBD2	TRBV7-8	CASRTSGGVATQYF	TGTGCCAGCAGGACTAGCGGAGGGGTGGCGACCCAGTACTTC
.	TRBJ2-2	.	TRBV9	CASSQTNQDTGELFF	TGTGCCAGCAGCCAGACAAACCAGGACACCGGGGAGCTGTTTTTT
.	TRBJ2-5	TRBD1	TRBV14	CASRRQGTEYQETQYF	TGTGCCAGCCGGAGACAGGGAACAGAGTACCAAGAAACCCAGTACTTC
.	TRBJ2-7	.	TRBV19	CASSIGTWTYEQYF	TGTGCCAGTAGTATAGGGACATGGACCTACGAGCAGTACTTC
once	TRBJ2-2	.	TRBV28	CASSSVGQSGELFF	TGTGCCAGCAGTTCCGTAGGACAGTCCGGGGAGCTGTTTTTT
.	TRBJ1-1	.	TRBV28	CASRIRENTEAFF	TGTGCCAGCAGAATAAGAGAGAACACTGAAGCTTTCTTT
.	TRBJ1-5	TRBD1	TRBV7-2	CASSFAGGNNQPQHF	TGTGCCAGCAGCTTCGCAGGGGGGAACAATCAGCCCCAGCATTTT
.	TRBJ2-2	.	TRBV29-1	CSVGDNGGELFF	TGCAGCGTTGGGGACAACGGCGGGGAGCTGTTTTTT
few	TRBJ1-1	.	TRBV7-2	CASSLVRGNTEAFF	TGTGCCAGCAGCTTAGTCCGGGGGAACACTGAAGCTTTCTTT
.	TRBJ2-2	TRBD1	TRBV29-1	CSVGGQGVPTGELFF	TGCAGCGTTGGTGGGCAGGGGGTCCCTACCGGGGAGCTGTTTTTT
many	TRBJ1-5	TRBD1	TRBV19	CASIVTGGDQPQHF	TGTGCCAGTATTGTGACAGGGGGAGATCAGCCCCAGCATTTT
.	TRBJ2-1	TRBD2	TRBV5-1	CASSRTVAGSSYNEQFF	TGCGCCAGCAGCCGGACCGTAGCGGGAAGCTCCTACAATGAGCAGTTCTTC
.	TRBJ1-1	.	TRBV6-5	CASSYSRGLGAFF	TGTGCCAGCAGTTACTCCAGGGGTCTGGGAGCTTTCTTT
.	TRBJ2-1	TRBD2	TRBV5-1	CASQTSGSHNEQFF	TGCGCCAGCCAGACTAGCGGGAGTCACAATGAGCAGTTCTTC
.	TRBJ2-7	TRBD2	TRBV7-2	CASSLASGGTYEQYF	TGTGCCAGCAGCTTAGCGAGCGGGGGGACCTACGAGCAGTACTTC
.	TRBJ1-1	.	TRBV29-1	CSVANRAETEAFF	TGCAGCGTTGCCAACAGGGCGGAAACTGAAGCTTTCTTT
.	TRBJ2-1	TRBD2	TRBV19	CASSIKGTSENNEQFF	TGTGCCAGTAGTATTAAAGGGACTAGCGAGAACAATGAGCAGTTCTTC
.	TRBJ2-3	.	TRBV10-3	CAISESRDLADTQYF	TGTGCCATCAGTGAGTCCCGGGACTTAGCAGATACGCAGTATTTT
.	TRBJ2-1	.	TRBV11-3	CASSLVAANEQFF	TGTGCCAGCAGCTTAGTGGCTGCCAATGAGCAGTTCTTC
few	TRBJ2-5	.	TRBV7-6	CASSLGPSAGETQYF	TGTGCCAGCAGCTTAGGCCCCTCAGCGGGAGAGACCCAGTACTTC
.	TRBJ1-5	.	TRBV27	CASSPRTYQPQHF	TGTGCCAGCAGTCCCCGGACATATCAGCCCCAGCATTTT
.	TRBJ2-3	TRBD1	TRBV6-4	CASSDDRGPADTQYF	TGTGCCAGCAGTGACGACAGGGGGCCTGCAGATACGCAGTATTTT
.	TRBJ2-1	TRBD2	TRBV5-4	CASSHPGQRGSYNEQFF	TGTGCCAGCAGCCATCCTGGGCAGCGGGGGTCCTACAATGAGCAGTTCTTC
few	TRBJ1-4	.	TRBV6-1	CASRIIGGTEKLFF	TGTGCCAGCAGAATTATAGGGGGAACTGAAAAACTGTTTTTT
.	TRBJ2-1	.	TRBV30	CAWSAGGTISYNEQFF	TGTGCCTGGAGCGCCGGGGGAACCATCTCCTACAATGAGCAGTTCTTC
once	TRBJ2-7	TRBD2	TRBV7-6	CASSETSGLYEQYF	TGTGCCAGCAGCGAGACTAGCGGGCTCTACGAGCAGTACTTC
few	TRBJ2-2	TRBD2	TRBV2	CASSFSGVAGNTGELFF	TGTGCCAGCAGTTTCTCTGGTGTAGCGGGAAACACCGGGGAGCTGTTTTTT
.	TRBJ2-5	.	TRBV11-1	CASSLQAGRETQYF	TGTGCCAGCAGCTTACAGGCTGGGAGGGAGACCCAGTACTTC
.	TRBJ2-2	.	TRBV2	CASSELSNTGELFF	TGTGCCAGCAGTGAACTATCGAACACCGGGGAGCTGTTTTTT
once	TRBJ2-3	.	TRBV18	CASSFDRPDTQYF	TGTGCCAGCTCATTCGACAGGCCAGATACGCAGTATTTT
.	TRBJ1-1	.	TRBV10-3	CAISEVPCVTFF	TGTGCCATCAGTGAGGTTCCGTGCGTAACTTTCTTT
.	TRBJ1-2	TRBD1	TRBV6-5	CASSTGARGYTF	TGTGCCAGCAGTACAGGGGCGAGGGGCTACACCTTC